The 29 T cell receptor beta chains reported below all come from one sample, sequenced in a study of cytomegalovirus exposure and HLA in healthy donors (TCRdb year 2017). Library construction relied on the immunoSEQ multiplex PCR assay. The immuneACCESS repertoire file appears here via TCRdb, limited to in-frame rearrangements. These files lack a portion of the clones; in checked studies, under half of the deficit traces to unresolved V genes, and the cause of the others is not known. This sample gives approximately 150,000 clones in total; roughly 89% of them show up just once. The ten biggest clones cover roughly 4.5% of the sample. The sample consisted of PBMCs. Receptors were obtained from a man younger than 35 in good health and CMV-seropositive.

The chain couples TRBV7-2 to TRBJ1-6; 7 nucleotides line up with TRBD1. The CDR3 is 15 amino acids. CDR1 SGHTA and CDR2 FQGNSA come from the germline V gene. Losses at the gene ends were 5 bases for V and 5 bases for J; bases not matched to a gene: 6. The CDR3 nucleotides read TGTGCCAGCAGCCCACGGGACAGACATAATTCACCCCTCCACTTT. Its protein product is CASSPRDRHNSPLHF.

V is TRBV5-6 and J is TRBJ1-1; D is uncertain. Deletions cut 4 bases from V and 0 bases from J, with 7 bases between. The CDR3 consists of 13 residues. Germline V gene data show CDR1 as SGHDT and CDR2 as YYEEEE. CDR3 in DNA: TGTGCCAGCAGCCTATTAATGAACACTGAAGCTTTCTTT. This gives the protein CASSLLMNTEAFF.

This chain's CDR3 is CAWRQGAMGYTF. CDR3 sequence (DNA): TGTGCCTGGAGGCAGGGGGCGATGGGCTACACCTTC. V and J are TRBV30 and TRBJ1-2, with 8 bases fitting TRBD1. Looked up from germline, CDR1 is GTSNPN and CDR2 is SVGIG (reference sequence). The CDR3 sequence is 12 residues long. With V trimmed by 3 bases and J by 8 bases, 5 bases remained unmatched. Filled out from reference TRBV30 and TRBJ1-2, the complete variable domain reads SQTIHQWPATLVQPVGSPLSLECTVEGTSNPNLYWYRQAAGRGLQLLFYSVGIGQISSEVPQNLSASRPQDRQFILSSKKLLLSDSGFYLCAWRQGAMGYTFGSGTRLTVV.

V is TRBV6-1 and J is TRBJ1-1, with D maybe TRBD1 (6 bases). The CDR3 runs 12 residues. Deletions cut 8 bases from V and 10 bases from J, with 17 bases between. CDR1 MNHNS and CDR2 SASEGT come from the germline V gene. CDR3 DNA: TGTGCCAGCGAAGGTCTACAGGGATCAGCTTTCTTT. Its protein is CASEGLQGSAFF.

J is TRBJ2-2 and V is TRBV15, with TRBD1 as a possible D gene (5 bases). Germline lookup yields CDR1 LNHNV and CDR2 YYDKDF (reference sequence). V lost 0 bases and J 5 bases, leaving 10 bases between the germline ends. The CDR3 is 15 residues long. CDR3 DNA: TGTGCCACCAGCAGAGAGGCAGGGCGGACCGGGGAGCTGTTTTTT. The encoded protein is CATSREAGRTGELFF.

The chain combines TRBV11-2 with TRBJ1-2; D is possibly TRBD1 (5 bases). Trimming shortened V by 7 bases and J by 2 bases, and 17 bases separated the two germline ends. Germline values: CDR1 SGHAT, CDR2 FQNNGV. The CDR3 extends over 15 amino acids. CDR3 amino acids: CASTPLAGRNYGYTF. The CDR3 DNA reads as TGTGCCAGCACTCCTCTAGCGGGACGGAACTATGGCTACACCTTC.

This clone was counted only a few times. The V and J genes are TRBV11-2 and TRBJ2-1; the match to TRBD1 covers 8 bases. The CDR3 length is 13 residues. The germline CDR1 and CDR2 sequences are SGHAT and FQNNGV. V lost 3 bases and J lost 7; bases outside the gene matches: 2. The DNA of the CDR3 is TGTGCCAGCAGCTTCCGGACAGGGAATGAGCAGTTCTTC. Its protein is CASSFRTGNEQFF.

The CDR3 sequence is CAWSGGPGYGYTF. The DNA of the CDR3 is TGTGCCTGGAGCGGGGGGCCAGGCTATGGCTACACCTTC. The V and J genes are TRBV30 and TRBJ1-2, with D possibly being TRBD1 (6 bases). The CDR3 contains 13 residues. The germline V gene encodes CDR1 GTSNPN and CDR2 SVGIG (reference sequence). Trimming removed 3 bases from V and 4 bases from J, with 12 bases in between. Together with reference TRBV30 and TRBJ1-2, the CDR3 gives the full variable domain: SQTIHQWPATLVQPVGSPLSLECTVEGTSNPNLYWYRQAAGRGLQLLFYSVGIGQISSEVPQNLSASRPQDRQFILSSKKLLLSDSGFYLCAWSGGPGYGYTFGSGTRLTVV.

V gene TRBV5-1 combines with J gene TRBJ2-3, with 14 bases fitting TRBD2. The germline CDR1 and CDR2 sequences are SGHRS and YFSETQ. The CDR3 spans 15 residues. V gave up 0 bases and J gave up 11 bases; unmatched junction bases: 5. DNA of the CDR3: TGCGCCAGCAGCTTGGGTCGGACTAGCGGGAGGATGCAGTATTTT. Translating it yields CASSLGRTSGRMQYF.

V is TRBV5-1 and J is TRBJ1-4; possible D gene TRBD1, 5 bases. With 0 bases removed from V and 8 bases from J, the gap between germline ends came to 14 bases. Germline lookup yields CDR1 SGHRS and CDR2 YFSETQ. The CDR3 spans 15 residues. This chain's CDR3 is CASSLESRGREKLFF. Written as DNA, the CDR3 is TGCGCCAGCAGCTTGGAAAGCCGGGGGAGAGAAAAACTGTTTTTT.

CDR3 in amino acids: CAWIMNTEAFF. Here the CDR3 DNA reads TGTGCCTGGATTATGAACACTGAAGCTTTCTTT. The chain couples TRBV30 to TRBJ1-1; D is unclear. From germline, CDR1 is GTSNPN and CDR2 SVGIG (reference sequence). Trimming removed 4 bases at V and 0 bases at J, with 3 bases between. The CDR3 extends over 11 amino acids.

The gene calls are TRBV10-1 and TRBJ2-6, with 7 bases fitting TRBD1. Germline V gene sequence: CDR1 WNHNN, CDR2 SYGVQD (reference sequence). CDR3 size: 15 residues. V gave up 3 bases and J gave up 4 bases; unmatched junction bases: 3. The CDR3 DNA is TGCGCCAGCAGTGACAGGGGGACCGGGGCCAACGTCCTGACTTTC. Protein product: CASSDRGTGANVLTF.

The chain employs TRBV29-1 and TRBJ1-1; a possible D gene is TRBD1 (5 bases). V was shortened by 6 bases and J by 10 bases, with 15 bases between the two germline ends. From germline, CDR1 is SQVTM and CDR2 ANQGSEA. This CDR3 contains 11 residues. CDR3 residues: CSVDLGVVAFF. CDR3 nucleotide sequence: TGCAGCGTAGACCTAGGGGTCGTAGCTTTCTTT. Variable domain in full (rest from reference TRBV29-1 and TRBJ1-1): SAVISQKPSRDICQRGTSLTIQCQVDSQVTMMFWYRQQPGQSLTLIATANQGSEATYESGFVIDKFPISRPNLTFSTLTVSNMSPEDSSIYLCSVDLGVVAFFGQGTRLTVV.

This chain connects TRBV5-6 to TRBJ1-1; D gene uncertain. This CDR3 contains 13 residues. Trimming left V 0 bases short and J 4 bases short, with 7 bases between. CDR1 is SGHDT, CDR2 YYEEEE, per germline. The CDR3, as DNA: TGTGCCAGCAGCTTGGCCTCCGGCACTGAAGCTTTCTTT. Translated: CASSLASGTEAFF.

The rearrangement joins TRBV4-2 to TRBJ1-4, with 9 bases that match TRBD1. Germline CDR1 LGHNA, CDR2 YNFKEQ. With V trimmed by 2 bases and J by 5 bases, 3 bases remained unmatched. The CDR3 runs to 15 residues. CDR3 bases: TGTGCCAGCAGCCAATTCGGACAGGGGAATGAAAAACTGTTTTTT. As protein: CASSQFGQGNEKLFF.

The V and J genes are TRBV5-4 and TRBJ2-7; 12 nucleotides align to TRBD2. Germline CDR1 reads SGHNT; CDR2 reads YYREEE (reference sequence). V dropped 0 bases and J dropped 4; count of bases not matched to a gene: 5. The CDR3 has 16 amino acids. The CDR3 spells CASSLGGLAGGYEQYF. Written as DNA, the CDR3 is TGTGCCAGCAGCTTGGGGGGACTAGCGGGTGGATACGAGCAGTACTTC. Looking up the rest from reference TRBV5-4 and TRBJ2-7 gives the full variable domain: ETGVTQSPTHLIKTRGQQVTLRCSSQSGHNTVSWYQQALGQGPQFIFQYYREEENGRGNFPPRFSGLQFPNYSSELNVNALELDDSALYLCASSLGGLAGGYEQYFGPGTRLTVT.

The V gene is TRBV28, the J gene TRBJ2-6; a weak D match, TRBD2 (7 bases). This CDR3 is built from 16 residues. The V and J ends lost 3 bases and 4 bases respectively, with 13 bases between them. CDR1 MDHEN and CDR2 SYDVKM come from the germline V gene. CDR3 amino acids: CASSFGGAPGANVLTF. The CDR3 coding sequence is TGTGCCAGCAGTTTTGGGGGGGCGCCCGGGGCCAACGTCCTGACTTTC.

V is TRBV6-1 and J is TRBJ2-7; tentative D call: TRBD2 (7 bases). Deletions cut 7 bases from V and 5 bases from J, with 15 bases between. In germline, CDR1 is MNHNS, CDR2 SASEGT. The CDR3 has 13 amino acids. The CDR3 region has the DNA TGTGCCAGCACATGGGGGGGGCTCGACGAGCAGTACTTC. Its translation: CASTWGGLDEQYF.

J is TRBJ2-7 and V is TRBV30; 10 bases are shared with TRBD2. The CDR3 totals 14 residues. CDR1 is GTSNPN, CDR2 SVGIG, per germline (reference sequence). Germline trimming cut 3 bases from V and 5 bases from J; bases unmatched to any gene: 7. The CDR3 sequence is CAWRAASGSHEQYF. In nucleotides, the CDR3 is TGTGCCTGGAGGGCGGCTAGCGGGAGCCACGAGCAGTACTTC.

The chain is built from TRBV18 and TRBJ2-3, with 10 bases fitting TRBD2. This CDR3 has 17 amino acids. The germline V gene has CDR1 KGHSH and CDR2 LQKENI. Germline trimming cut 1 base from V and 3 bases from J; bases unmatched to any gene: 7. The CDR3 here is CASSPRRSGRVTDTQYF. CDR3 in DNA: TGTGCCAGCTCACCACGGAGAAGCGGGAGGGTTACAGATACGCAGTATTTT.

The chain employs TRBV6-1 and TRBJ1-4; a possible D gene is TRBD1 (6 bases). The length of the CDR3 is 15 residues. Trimming shortened V by 6 bases and J by 0 bases, and 11 bases separated the two germline ends. Germline V CDR1 and CDR2: MNHNS, SASEGT. CDR3 amino acids: CASRGAAATNEKLFF. CDR3 coding DNA: TGTGCCAGCAGGGGGGCAGCCGCAACTAATGAAAAACTGTTTTTT.

The CDR3 sequence is CASSEAPRANYGYTF. The CDR3 bases are TGCGCCAGCAGCGAGGCTCCTAGAGCTAACTATGGCTACACCTTC. J is TRBJ1-2 and V is TRBV5-1, with D uncertain. Germline CDR1 and CDR2: SGHRS and YFSETQ. Trimming took off 4 bases at V and 0 bases at J, with 13 bases between the two ends. This CDR3 region has 15 residues.

The CDR3 here is CASSFGQGKYEQYF. CDR3 DNA: TGTGCCAGCAGCTTTGGACAGGGGAAGTACGAGCAGTACTTC. V and J are TRBV11-1 and TRBJ2-7; 9 nucleotides match TRBD1. CDR3 length: 14 amino acids. The trim removed 3 bases at V and 4 bases at J, leaving 4 bases unmatched. CDR1 SGHAT and CDR2 FQDESV come from the germline V gene (reference sequence).

The V call is TRBV9, the J call TRBJ2-3; the match to TRBD1 covers 7 bases. Trimming took 3 bases from V and 3 from J; bases not matched to a gene: 19. Per the germline V gene, CDR1 is SGDLS and CDR2 is YYNGEE. This CDR3 has 19 residues. The CDR3 nucleotides are TGTGCCAGCAGCGGAGGGGCCTTGACAGGGAAAAGAATAACAGATACGCAGTATTTT. Encoded protein: CASSGGALTGKRITDTQYF. The variable domain in full, completed from reference TRBV9 and TRBJ2-3, reads DSGVTQTPKHLITATGQRVTLRCSPRSGDLSVYWYQQSLDQGLQFLIQYYNGEERAKGNILERFSAQQFPDLHSELNLSSLELGDSALYFCASSGGALTGKRITDTQYFGPGTRLTVL.

V is TRBV6-1 and J is TRBJ2-5, with TRBD1 matching 8 bases. Looked up from germline, CDR1 is MNHNS and CDR2 is SASEGT. V lost 1 base to trimming and J lost 1 base; unmatched junction nucleotides: 2. This CDR3 comprises 15 residues. The CDR3 sequence is CASSEVTGAQETQYF. CDR3 in DNA: TGTGCCAGCAGTGAAGTGACAGGGGCCCAAGAGACCCAGTACTTC.

The chain has TRBV29-1 and TRBJ1-1, with TRBD1 as a possible D gene (6 bases). The germline V gene encodes CDR1 SQVTM and CDR2 ANQGSEA. The CDR3 is 13 residues long. V lost 6 bases to trimming and J lost 4 bases, with 15 bases between them. The CDR3, as DNA: TGCAGCGTCAATCAGGGGATTGGCACTGAAGCTTTCTTT. It specifies CSVNQGIGTEAFF.

The genes are TRBV18 and TRBJ2-5; TRBD2 agrees at 13 bases. With 0 bases clipped from V and 5 bases from J, the junction kept 9 bases outside the gene matches. The CDR3 loop spans 18 amino acids. Looked up from germline, CDR1 is KGHSH and CDR2 is LQKENI. The CDR3 is CASSPPMGLAGRGETQYF. The CDR3, as DNA: TGTGCCAGCTCACCACCGATGGGACTAGCGGGACGGGGGGAGACCCAGTACTTC.

This clone was detected once. The gene calls are TRBV19 and TRBJ1-1, with 7 bases fitting TRBD1. V lost 4 bases to trimming and J lost 4 bases; unmatched junction nucleotides: 6. The CDR3 is 14 amino acids. Looked up from germline, CDR1 is LNHDA and CDR2 is SQIVND (reference sequence). In nucleotides, the CDR3 is TGTGCCAGTAGTAAGGGGGGACAGTTCACTGAAGCTTTCTTT. It translates to CASSKGGQFTEAFF.

This chain links TRBV2 with TRBJ2-1; maybe TRBD2 (5 bases). Trimming took 4 bases from V and 2 from J, leaving 9 bases between them. There are 14 residues in the CDR3. CDR1 and CDR2 (germline): SNHLY, FYNNEI. The CDR3 DNA is TGTGCCAGCAGTGCCGGACTTCCCTACAATGAGCAGTTCTTC. It is translated as CASSAGLPYNEQFF.